In its sample, the clone carrying this T cell receptor (beta chain) was seen many times. Its matching antigen is unknown. This sample was included in a study of T cell repertoires in cytomegalovirus infection. TCRdb fed the reads into MiXCR, producing one record per CDR3 protein. The repertoire holds approximately 500,000 distinct CDR3 sequences, 16% seen once, with roughly a quarter in the top ten. CDR3 size: 10 residues. The germline CDR1 and CDR2 sequences are SGHVS and FQNEAQ. Trimming took 11 bases from V and 6 from J, leaving 7 bases between them. Broader study findings: CMV-specific TCR beta clonotypes restricted by HLA-C were the ones dominating the ex vivo response.

This sequence originates from a human donor in good health (CMV status not recorded). Some clones in this sample may be carry-over from other donors' samples. This chain connects TRBV7-8 to TRBJ2-2; D gene unclear. Sequencing was performed on CD8+ T cells from PBMCs. In nucleotides, the CDR3 is TGTGCCGGAAGCCCCGGGGAGCTGTTTTTT. Residues: CAGSPGELFF.